This T cell receptor (beta chain) is from a study of PD-1 blockade in classical Hodgkin lymphoma. Study-level results: Exclusion removed patients who began nivolumab under 1 year after ASCT. Diversity similar to that of newly diagnosed patients was seen at baseline in complete responders.

Data came from immunoSEQ multiplex PCR; TCRdb stores just in-frame clones and leaves some out. The data hold 100,000 or so clones, with around nine tenths observed a single time. The germline CDR1 and CDR2 sequences are LGHNA and YNFKEQ. CDR3 length: 15 amino acids. V was shortened by 0 bases and J by 7 bases, with 15 bases between the two germline ends. Each and every patient relapsed after autologous stem cell transplantation, and patients got differing brentuximab vedotin exposure. Concerning this clone itself: What it binds is not known.

The TCR sequence derives from a human donor with classical Hodgkin lymphoma. The starting material was peripheral blood mononuclear cells (PBMCs), obtained before the second cycle of nivolumab. The chain has TRBV4-2 and TRBJ2-5; the D gene is possibly TRBD2 (5 bases). The CDR3 nucleotides are TGTGCCAGCAGCCAAGACGGACTTATCGGAGGGACCCAGTACTTC. It codes for CASSQDGLIGGTQYF.